This T cell receptor beta chain was recorded in a study of T cell changes during pregnancy in multiple sclerosis. Only in-frame clones appear in the TCRdb table, and some are missing; sequencing was by immunoSEQ multiplex PCR. The sample carries about 24,000 clones, roughly 91% recorded once. The V gene end was trimmed by 7 bases and the J gene end by 5 bases; junction bases not matched to a gene: 5. Germline V gene sequence: CDR1 LNHDA, CDR2 SQIVND (reference sequence). CDR3 length: 14 amino acids. The chain has TRBV19 and TRBJ1-5; 10 positions match TRBD1. This receptor was identified in a female donor in good health, enrolled as a control in a pregnancy study. The material sequenced was CD4+ T cells from peripheral blood mononuclear cells, taken in the first trimester of pregnancy. CDR3 bases: TGTGCCAGTACTTCGACAGGGGGCGATCAGCCCCAGCATTTT. It encodes CASTSTGGDQPQHF.